This T cell receptor (beta chain) is drawn from a study of blood T cell repertoires in COVID-19. Whole-study context: The United States, Italy and Spain supplied acute and convalescent COVID-19 samples. The cDNA or gDNA used as material had been derived from T cells, B-cell-depleted T cells, or PBMCs.

CDR3 length: 15 amino acids. In germline, CDR1 is LGHDT, CDR2 YNNKEL (reference sequence). The junction had 3 bases not matched to a gene; V was cut back by 4 bases and J by 2 bases. In the source study's methods: Amplified reference gene primers provided the basis for estimating nucleated cell counts. Repertoires were generated with immunoSEQ multiplex PCR, while TCRdb's copy carries only in-frame clones and drops some. V and J calls and clone size are given by that table; D and trimming were obtained from the DNA. The sample lists more than 55,000 clones; around 88% were seen once. Sequences were obtained from peripheral blood. The rearrangement uses TRBV3-1 (or the pseudogene TRBV3-2) and TRBJ2-7; 12 bases line up with TRBD1. This receptor was identified in a man in his sixties with acute or convalescent COVID-19. The CDR3: CASSLGTGGPYEQYF. CDR3 DNA sequence: TGTGCCAGCAGCCTGGGGACAGGGGGCCCCTACGAGCAGTACTTC.